Below, 20 T cell receptor beta chains from the same sample are listed, as sequenced in a study of technical replicates of blood from a handful of donors. Using immunoSEQ multiplex PCR, the repertoire was profiled, and TCRdb retains in-frame clones only, with some absent. The data contain some 80,000 clones, about 97% of them singletons. Sequencing was done on a sample of T cells isolated from PBMCs. All receptors come from a human donor in good health.

As DNA, the CDR3 is TGTGCCAGCAGCCGGAGAAGTGGCTACACCTTC. Protein sequence: CASSRRSGYTF. J is TRBJ1-2 and V is TRBV28; unclear D gene. The CDR3 contains 11 residues. Between the trimmed V and J ends, which lost 6 bases and 7 bases, there was a span of 9 bases. Germline values: CDR1 MDHEN, CDR2 SYDVKM.

The CDR3 region is CASGGAGNQPQHF. In DNA form, the CDR3 reads TGTGCCAGCGGAGGGGCTGGCAATCAGCCCCAGCATTTT. The rearrangement joins TRBV7-9 to TRBJ1-5, with a weak D call TRBD1 (5 bases). CDR1 and CDR2 (germline): SEHNR, FQNEAQ (reference sequence). There are 13 residues in the CDR3. Trimming took 8 bases from V and 2 from J, leaving 10 bases between them.

The chain uses TRBV11-2 and TRBJ2-1; 7 nucleotides match TRBD1. This CDR3 is 17 amino acids long. Trimming cost V 5 bases and J 5 bases; bases outside gene matches: 15. Looked up from germline, CDR1 is SGHAT and CDR2 is FQNNGV. Written as DNA, the CDR3 is TGTGCCAGCAGCCGGGACAGTCTCCCTCGGCCACACAATGAGCAGTTCTTC. As protein: CASSRDSLPRPHNEQFF.

The V and J genes are TRBV6-4 and TRBJ2-1; D is ambiguous. This CDR3 comprises 16 residues. Trimming left V 0 bases short and J 7 bases short, with 16 bases between. CDR1 is MRHNA and CDR2 is SNTAGT in the germline V gene. CDR3 in DNA: TGTGCCAGCAGTGACTCCCGGCTAGTGGCGGTAAATGAGCAGTTCTTC. Protein product: CASSDSRLVAVNEQFF.

The chain employs TRBV6-1 and TRBJ1-2, with D possibly matching TRBD1 (5 bases). Trimming stripped 3 bases from V and 7 bases from J, with 15 bases between. Per germline, CDR1 MNHNS and CDR2 SASEGT. The CDR3 has 14 residues. Written as DNA, the CDR3 is TGTGCCAGCAGTGAGGGGGGAAGGGTCTTTGGCTACACCTTC. It translates to CASSEGGRVFGYTF.

V and J are TRBV4-1 and TRBJ1-5, with 11 bases aligning to TRBD1. CDR3 length: 14 residues. Losses at the gene ends were 3 bases for V and 9 bases for J; bases not matched to a gene: 4. The germline CDR1 and CDR2 sequences are MGHRA and YSYEKL. In DNA form, the CDR3 reads TGCGCCAGCAGCCAGCCGGGACAGGGGGGGCCCCAGCATTTT. It yields the protein CASSQPGQGGPQHF.

The chain joins TRBV28 to TRBJ1-2; TRBD1 matches at 8 bases. V shed 8 bases and J 5 bases; nucleotides not matched to a gene: 10. The CDR3 has 14 residues. Germline assignment: CDR1 MDHEN and CDR2 SYDVKM. As DNA, the CDR3 is TGTGCCAGCGTAGCCGGGGACAGGCCATATGGCTACACCTTC. Amino acids: CASVAGDRPYGYTF.

This chain links TRBV23-1 with TRBJ2-1; the D gene is possibly TRBD1 (6 bases). TRBV23-1 is noted as an ORF with a role that remains uncertain. V was shortened by 4 bases and J by 0 bases, with 16 bases between the two germline ends. The CDR3 sequence is 17 residues long. CDR3 loop: CASSPVPGVRSYNEQFF. The CDR3 bases are TGCGCCAGCAGTCCTGTGCCAGGGGTCCGCTCCTACAATGAGCAGTTCTTC.

This chain joins TRBV6-1 and TRBJ1-1; weak D call: TRBD1 (6 bases). Germline CDR1 MNHNS, CDR2 SASEGT. CDR3 length: 12 amino acids. The V end lost 3 bases, the J end lost 9 bases, and 11 bases lay between the germline ends. CDR3 sequence: CASSDGGQKAFF. In DNA form, the CDR3 reads TGTGCCAGCAGTGATGGGGGCCAGAAAGCTTTCTTT.

This chain connects TRBV27 to TRBJ1-2; 11 positions agree with TRBD1. The length of the CDR3 is 16 residues. CDR1 is MNHEY and CDR2 is SMNVEV in the germline V gene (reference sequence). With 4 bases clipped from V and 7 bases from J, the junction kept 11 bases outside the gene matches. The CDR3 DNA reads TGTGCCAGCAGTTCAGTACCGGGACAGGGGGATTTTGGCTACACCTTC. This sequence encodes CASSSVPGQGDFGYTF.

The chain carries TRBV2 and TRBJ2-7; weak D call: TRBD2 (5 bases). The germline gives CDR1 SNHLY, CDR2 FYNNEI. The V end was cut by 4 bases, the J end by 0 bases, with 10 bases between. The CDR3 totals 14 residues. CDR3 sequence: CASSVEVSSYEQYF. The CDR3 region has the DNA TGTGCCAGCAGTGTGGAGGTTAGCTCCTACGAGCAGTACTTC.

This chain links TRBV29-1 with TRBJ2-3; 9 positions match TRBD2. The CDR3 spans 14 residues. V gave up 4 bases and J gave up 1 base; unmatched junction bases: 3. CDR1 is SQVTM and CDR2 is ANQGSEA in the germline V gene. CDR3 in DNA: TGCAGCGTTGCGGCGGGAGGGGGCACAGATACGCAGTATTTT. It is translated as CSVAAGGGTDTQYF.

The chain uses TRBV2 and TRBJ2-4, with D hard to call. Looked up from germline, CDR1 is SNHLY and CDR2 is FYNNEI. Trimming shortened V by 8 bases and J by 0 bases, and 17 bases separated the two germline ends. This CDR3 is 16 amino acids long. DNA for the CDR3: TGTGCCAGCTCCCCCCGCCAGGTTCTAGCCAAAAACATTCAGTACTTC. Residues: CASSPRQVLAKNIQYF. Together with reference TRBV2 and TRBJ2-4, the CDR3 gives the full variable domain: EPEVTQTPSHQVTQMGQEVILRCVPISNHLYFYWYRQILGQKVEFLVSFYNNEISEKSEIFDDQFSVERPDGSNFTLKIRSTKLEDSAMYFCASSPRQVLAKNIQYFGAGTRLSVL.

The chain combines TRBV7-2 with TRBJ2-1; TRBD1 aligns across 7 bases. J was trimmed by 0 bases and V by 9 bases; bases with no gene match: 2. This CDR3 comprises 13 residues. Germline loops: CDR1 SGHTA, CDR2 FQGNSA. In DNA form, the CDR3 reads TGTGCCAGACGGGACAGCTCCTACAATGAGCAGTTCTTC. As protein: CARRDSSYNEQFF. Combining the CDR3 with reference TRBV7-2 and TRBJ2-1 gives the whole variable domain GAGVSQSPSNKVTEKGKDVELRCDPISGHTALYWYRQSLGQGLEFLIYFQGNSAPDKSGLPSDRFSAERTGGSVSTLTIQRTQQEDSAVYLCARRDSSYNEQFFGPGTRLTVL.

CDR3 DNA: TGTGCCAGCAGTGCACGGGCAGGGCGGACCTACACCTTC. Its protein is CASSARAGRTYTF. The chain couples TRBV6-4 to TRBJ1-2; D may be TRBD1 (5 bases). Trimming removed 4 bases from V and 10 bases from J, with 16 bases in between. Germline CDR1 reads MRHNA; CDR2 reads SNTAGT. This CDR3 has 13 residues.

V and J are TRBV13 and TRBJ1-6, with D possibly matching TRBD1 (5 bases). In germline, CDR1 is PRHDT, CDR2 FYEKMQ (reference sequence). The V gene lost 0 bases and the J gene lost 10 bases, with 10 bases spanning the gap. This CDR3 spans 14 amino acids. The DNA of the CDR3 is TGTGCCAGCAGCTTAGGACAGGATTTCTCACCCCTCCACTTT. It is translated as CASSLGQDFSPLHF.

The rearrangement uses TRBV6-1 and TRBJ2-7; perhaps TRBD1 as D (6 bases). CDR3 size: 14 residues. V was pared by 6 bases and J by 4 bases, with 16 bases between. Looked up from germline, CDR1 is MNHNS and CDR2 is SASEGT. In nucleotides, the CDR3 is TGTGCCAGCAGGGTGGGACAACGAGTTTACGAGCAGTACTTC. Protein product: CASRVGQRVYEQYF.

The chain employs TRBV29-1 and TRBJ1-2; the match to TRBD1 covers 9 bases. CDR3 size: 13 residues. The germline V gene has CDR1 SQVTM and CDR2 ANQGSEA. J lost 6 bases, V lost 4 bases, and 6 bases had no gene match. Written as DNA, the CDR3 is TGCAGCGTTGCCGTGACAGGGGGGAATGGCTACACCTTC. Translation: CSVAVTGGNGYTF. The full variable domain, completed using reference TRBV29-1 and TRBJ1-2, is SAVISQKPSRDICQRGTSLTIQCQVDSQVTMMFWYRQQPGQSLTLIATANQGSEATYESGFVIDKFPISRPNLTFSTLTVSNMSPEDSSIYLCSVAVTGGNGYTFGSGTRLTVV.

The genes are TRBV19 and TRBJ1-1; D uncertain. The germline V gene has CDR1 LNHDA and CDR2 SQIVND (reference sequence). Trimming cost V 3 bases and J 11 bases, with 13 bases left between them. The CDR3 has 12 residues. The CDR3 here is CASSIRGIGAFF. The CDR3 region has the DNA TGTGCCAGTAGTATCCGAGGGATAGGGGCTTTCTTT.

The rearrangement uses TRBV2 and TRBJ1-1; maybe TRBD1 (5 bases). Germline V CDR1 and CDR2: SNHLY, FYNNEI. V lost 11 bases to trimming and J lost 4 bases, with 14 bases between them. The CDR3 is 12 residues long. For the CDR3, the DNA is TGTGCCGGTTCAGGGTTTGGCACTGAAGCTTTCTTT. Its protein is CAGSGFGTEAFF.